These 29 T cell receptor beta chains originate from one sample sequenced in a study of cytomegalovirus exposure and HLA in healthy donors. Vbeta (60) and Jbeta (13) primers were used in the PCR. Profiling relied on immunoSEQ multiplex PCR, and the TCRdb table lists in-frame clones only, not all of them. The sample consists of over 120,000 clones, roughly four fifths of them appearing once. Input material: PBMCs. The receptors were gathered from a man aged 25-45 years in good health and CMV-seronegative.

This clone was counted a few times. This chain connects TRBV6-5 to TRBJ2-3; D is ambiguous. With 6 bases removed from V and 4 bases from J, the gap between germline ends came to 14 bases. Germline-derived CDR1 and CDR2 are MNHEY and SVGAGI. CDR3 length: 14 residues. The CDR3 spells CASSPVSGADTQYF. The CDR3, as DNA: TGTGCCAGCAGCCCAGTCTCAGGCGCAGATACGCAGTATTTT.

The chain uses TRBV27 and TRBJ1-1; 7 bases are shared with TRBD1. J was trimmed by 5 bases and V by 7 bases; bases with no gene match: 4. The CDR3 totals 12 residues. CDR1 and CDR2 from the germline V gene are MNHEY and SMNVEV (reference sequence). This CDR3 reads CASISGGTEAFF. The CDR3 DNA sequence: TGTGCCAGCATCTCAGGGGGGACTGAAGCTTTCTTT.

The CDR3 coding sequence is TGTGCCAGCTCACCAGTCGGGGGGGATAACTATGGCTACACCTTC. It codes for CASSPVGGDNYGYTF. This rearrangement joins TRBV18 to TRBJ1-2; D possibly corresponds to TRBD1 (5 bases). CDR1 KGHSH and CDR2 LQKENI come from the germline V gene. V was cut by 2 bases and J by 1 base, with 11 bases left in between. The CDR3 spans 15 residues. Supplemented by reference TRBV18 and TRBJ1-2, the full variable domain reads NAGVMQNPRHLVRRRGQEARLRCSPMKGHSHVYWYRQLPEEGLKFMVYLQKENIIDESGMPKERFSAEFPKEGPSILRIQQVVRGDSAAYFCASSPVGGDNYGYTFGSGTRLTVV.

The chain carries TRBV28 and TRBJ2-1; a possible D gene is TRBD2 (6 bases). Germline CDR1 is MDHEN and CDR2 is SYDVKM. The CDR3 has 15 amino acids. Trimming removed 4 bases from V and 5 bases from J, with 15 bases in between. CDR3: CASSSLAVNDNEQFF. CDR3 DNA: TGTGCCAGCAGTTCCTTAGCGGTCAATGACAATGAGCAGTTCTTC.

The chain is built from TRBV14 and TRBJ2-3; weak D call: TRBD2 (6 bases). CDR3 length: 16 amino acids. In germline, CDR1 is SGHDN, CDR2 FVKESK. Trimming pared 3 bases from V and 6 bases from J, leaving 19 bases between. The CDR3 sequence is CASSHLEGTPSDTQYF. CDR3 sequence (DNA): TGTGCCAGCAGCCACTTAGAGGGGACTCCGTCCGATACGCAGTATTTT.

The chain has TRBV5-4 and TRBJ2-1, with D perhaps matching TRBD2 (6 bases). With 2 bases removed from V and 4 bases from J, the gap between germline ends came to 13 bases. Germline CDR1 SGHNT, CDR2 YYREEE (reference sequence). The length of the CDR3 is 15 residues. CDR3 amino acids: CASSLGGTQYNEQFF. CDR3 sequence (DNA): TGTGCCAGCAGCTTAGGCGGGACGCAATACAATGAGCAGTTCTTC.

This rearrangement joins TRBV5-1 to TRBJ1-4; TRBD1 matches at 11 bases. Germline lookup yields CDR1 SGHRS and CDR2 YFSETQ. The CDR3 contains 15 residues. V dropped 6 bases and J dropped 2; count of bases not matched to a gene: 3. The CDR3 loop reads CASTGQGATNEKLFF. CDR3 DNA: TGCGCCAGCACCGGACAGGGGGCGACTAATGAAAAACTGTTTTTT.

The chain recombines TRBV28 with TRBJ1-2, with a weak D call TRBD1 (6 bases). Trimming removed 3 bases at V and 2 bases at J, with 16 bases between. The V gene's germline CDR1 is MDHEN and CDR2 SYDVKM. This CDR3 has 16 amino acids. As DNA, the CDR3 is TGTGCCAGCAGTTTGTTGAGTTTAACAGGGAACTATGGCTACACCTTC. Translation gives CASSLLSLTGNYGYTF.

The genes are TRBV10-1 and TRBJ2-2; weak D call: TRBD1 (6 bases). CDR3 size: 14 residues. V dropped 5 bases and J dropped 7 bases, with 14 bases sitting between them. In germline, CDR1 is WNHNN, CDR2 SYGVQD (reference sequence). As DNA, the CDR3 is TGCGCCAGCAGTTCCGGGACAAAGGACGGGGAGCTGTTTTTT. Protein product: CASSSGTKDGELFF.

This clone was found a few times. The chain combines TRBV5-1 with TRBJ2-3, with 8 bases lining up with TRBD2. The CDR3 runs to 16 residues. Trimming cost V 3 bases and J 1 base; bases outside gene matches: 7. Germline V gene sequence: CDR1 SGHRS, CDR2 YFSETQ. CDR3 sequence reads: CASSSTSGLGTDTQYF. CDR3 DNA sequence: TGCGCCAGCAGCTCCACTAGCGGACTGGGCACAGATACGCAGTATTTT.

The chain joins TRBV28 to TRBJ1-2, with D hard to call. Germline CDR1 and CDR2: MDHEN and SYDVKM. V lost 8 bases, J lost 8 bases, and 12 bases lay in between. This CDR3 contains 11 residues. The CDR3 DNA reads as TGTGCCAGCTCCCGGGGAAGGGGCTACACCTTC. Protein: CASSRGRGYTF.

CDR3 sequence (DNA): TGTGCCAGCAGTCAATACAGGGTGATTGAAAAACTGTTTTTT. It is translated as CASSQYRVIEKLFF. The chain has TRBV28 and TRBJ1-4; tentative D call: TRBD1 (6 bases). V gave up 5 bases and J gave up 7 bases, with 14 bases separating them. Germline-derived CDR1 and CDR2 are MDHEN and SYDVKM. The CDR3 has 14 amino acids.

This chain joins TRBV30 and TRBJ1-1, with no clear D. The CDR3 extends over 13 amino acids. V shed 2 bases and J shed 4 bases, with 11 bases lying between them. Germline V gene data show CDR1 as GTSNPN and CDR2 as SVGIG (reference sequence). Written as DNA, the CDR3 is TGTGCCTGGAGTCCGGACTTGAGCACTGAAGCTTTCTTT. It codes for CAWSPDLSTEAFF.

The V gene is TRBV19, the J gene TRBJ2-7, with D unclear. The germline V gene has CDR1 LNHDA and CDR2 SQIVND (reference sequence). This CDR3 comprises 16 residues. Trimming removed 0 bases at V and 2 bases at J, with 14 bases between. The CDR3 bases are TGTGCCAGTAGTATAGATCGATCGGTCTCAACCTACGAGCAGTACTTC. Translation: CASSIDRSVSTYEQYF.

DNA for the CDR3: TGTGCCAGCAGCTTAAACCGACTAGCGGGGCTCTACGAGCAGTACTTC. This translates into CASSLNRLAGLYEQYF. V is TRBV11-2 and J is TRBJ2-7; 11 bases fit TRBD2. The CDR3 consists of 16 residues. CDR1 and CDR2 from the germline V gene are SGHAT and FQNNGV. The junction had 6 bases not matched to a gene; V was cut back by 2 bases and J by 3 bases.

V gene TRBV29-1 combines with J gene TRBJ2-7; 9 bases line up with TRBD1. V lost 6 bases to trimming and J lost 6 bases; unmatched junction nucleotides: 15. The CDR3 loop spans 15 amino acids. From germline, CDR1 is SQVTM and CDR2 ANQGSEA. The chain's CDR3 is CSVGPGQGRNSEQYF. The CDR3 bases are TGCAGCGTCGGACCTGGACAGGGGCGAAATTCCGAGCAGTACTTC.

The J gene is TRBJ2-5, the V gene TRBV5-1, with 8 bases aligning to TRBD1. The junction had 7 bases not matched to a gene; V was cut back by 1 base and J by 5 bases. This CDR3 has 15 residues. From germline, CDR1 is SGHRS and CDR2 YFSETQ. CDR3 nucleotide sequence: TGCGCCAGCAGCTTGAGTCAGGGGGCTGAGGAGACCCAGTACTTC. The encoded protein is CASSLSQGAEETQYF.

The V gene is TRBV4-2, the J gene TRBJ2-5, with D maybe TRBD1 (6 bases). The CDR3 sequence is 16 residues long. Germline values: CDR1 LGHNA, CDR2 YNFKEQ. The ends were cut back, 4 bases at V and 1 base at J, with 16 bases in the middle. DNA of the CDR3: TGTGCCAGCAGCCCCGGACAGAACCCTACCCAAGAGACCCAGTACTTC. Residues: CASSPGQNPTQETQYF.

This chain links TRBV19 with TRBJ2-3; D might be TRBD2 (8 bases). Germline-derived CDR1 and CDR2 are LNHDA and SQIVND (reference sequence). CDR3 length: 14 amino acids. Trimming cost V 10 bases and J 1 base, with 15 bases left between them. CDR3 sequence reads: CATAGRGRTDTQYF. Here the CDR3 DNA reads TGTGCCACCGCCGGGAGGGGGCGCACAGATACGCAGTATTTT. Full variable domain (missing parts from reference TRBV19 and TRBJ2-3): DGGITQSPKYLFRKEGQNVTLSCEQNLNHDAMYWYRQDPGQGLRLIYYSQIVNDFQKGDIAEGYSVSREKKESFPLTVTSAQKNPTAFYLCATAGRGRTDTQYFGPGTRLTVL.

The chain has TRBV2 and TRBJ2-3, with a tentative D call TRBD1 (5 bases). Germline loops: CDR1 SNHLY, CDR2 FYNNEI. V was pared by 7 bases and J by 2 bases, with 16 bases between. This CDR3 comprises 15 residues. In DNA, the CDR3 is TGTGCCAGCACCCCAGGGCACAGTTACACAGATACGCAGTATTTT. It encodes CASTPGHSYTDTQYF. Filled out from reference TRBV2 and TRBJ2-3, the complete variable domain reads EPEVTQTPSHQVTQMGQEVILRCVPISNHLYFYWYRQILGQKVEFLVSFYNNEISEKSEIFDDQFSVERPDGSNFTLKIRSTKLEDSAMYFCASTPGHSYTDTQYFGPGTRLTVL.

This chain links TRBV16 with TRBJ2-3; 10 nucleotides align to TRBD1. Germline V CDR1 and CDR2: KGHSY, FQNENV. This CDR3 spans 18 amino acids. J lost 0 bases, V lost 3 bases, and 9 bases had no gene match. The DNA of the CDR3 is TGTGCCAGCAGCCAGACAGGGGGCGTCCCTTCGAGCACAGATACGCAGTATTTT. Residues: CASSQTGGVPSSTDTQYF.

The rearrangement links TRBV5-4 to TRBJ1-2, with 8 bases that match TRBD1. The CDR3 is 16 residues long. Germline CDR1 reads SGHNT; CDR2 reads YYREEE (reference sequence). After removal of 0 bases from V and 1 base from J, the junction contained 5 bases not matched to a gene. The CDR3 sequence: CASSLDSGGVNYGYTF. In DNA, the CDR3 is TGTGCCAGCAGCTTGGATTCAGGGGGCGTTAACTATGGCTACACCTTC.

This sequence joins TRBV28 and TRBJ1-5, with a possible D match to TRBD1 (6 bases). There are 16 residues in the CDR3. Germline-derived CDR1 and CDR2 are MDHEN and SYDVKM. With 6 bases removed from V and 5 bases from J, the gap between germline ends came to 20 bases. CDR3 region: CASSLIGGGPYQPQHF. DNA for the CDR3: TGTGCCAGCAGCCTTATAGGGGGGGGACCGTATCAGCCCCAGCATTTT.

The rearrangement uses TRBV7-9 and TRBJ2-3, with 9 bases lining up with TRBD2. Germline-derived CDR1 and CDR2 are SEHNR and FQNEAQ (reference sequence). V shed 5 bases and J 5 bases; nucleotides not matched to a gene: 11. This CDR3 is 16 amino acids long. This CDR3 is CASSGVRGGQVDTQYF. The CDR3 nucleotides read TGTGCCAGCAGCGGAGTGCGGGGGGGGCAGGTAGATACGCAGTATTTT. Complete variable domain (other parts from reference TRBV7-9 and TRBJ2-3): DTGVSQNPRHKITKRGQNVTFRCDPISEHNRLYWYRQTLGQGPEFLTYFQNEAQLEKSRLLSDRFSAERPKGSFSTLEIQRTEQGDSAMYLCASSGVRGGQVDTQYFGPGTRLTVL.

This clone was counted only a few times. The rearrangement links TRBV29-1 to TRBJ2-5, with D maybe TRBD1 (6 bases). Looked up from germline, CDR1 is SQVTM and CDR2 is ANQGSEA. The CDR3 spans 14 residues. Deletions cut 8 bases from V and 5 bases from J, with 21 bases between. The CDR3 DNA follows: TGCAGCTCCCGGGCAGGGGCGGCGGAGGAGACCCAGTACTTC. The encoded protein is CSSRAGAAEETQYF.

This clone was picked up a small number of times. The rearrangement joins TRBV10-3 to TRBJ2-3; D unresolved. V lost 8 bases, J lost 0 bases, and 12 bases lay in between. The CDR3 runs 14 residues. The V gene's germline CDR1 is ENHRY and CDR2 SYGVKD. The DNA of the CDR3 is TGTGCCATCGGAACAGCACCTAGCACAGATACGCAGTATTTT. Its translation: CAIGTAPSTDTQYF.

This clone was recorded only once. The V and J genes are TRBV5-1 and TRBJ2-3, with TRBD1 as a possible D gene (6 bases). This CDR3 region has 14 residues. V was shortened by 0 bases and J by 6 bases, with 11 bases between the two germline ends. Germline lookup yields CDR1 SGHRS and CDR2 YFSETQ. The DNA of the CDR3 is TGCGCCAGCAGCTTGGGGGGGCCCAAGGATACGCAGTATTTT. This translates into CASSLGGPKDTQYF.

In this sample, this clone turned up many times. The gene calls are TRBV7-9 and TRBJ1-4, with 9 bases matching TRBD1. The CDR3 length is 14 residues. Trimming removed 5 bases from V and 8 bases from J; junction bases left unmatched: 6. CDR1 and CDR2 from the germline V gene are SEHNR and FQNEAQ (reference sequence). CDR3 coding DNA: TGTGCCAGCAGCACCGGGACAGGGTGGGAAAAACTGTTTTTT. This encodes CASSTGTGWEKLFF.

The table lists this clone with a few counts. The chain couples TRBV10-3 to TRBJ1-2, with 12 bases aligning to TRBD1. Germline trimming cut 2 bases from V and 11 bases from J; bases unmatched to any gene: 9. CDR3 length equals 15 residues. CDR1 ENHRY and CDR2 SYGVKD come from the germline V gene. This chain's CDR3 is CAISEGGDRGRTYTF. The CDR3 DNA reads TGTGCCATCAGTGAGGGGGGGGACAGGGGGCGGACTTACACCTTC.